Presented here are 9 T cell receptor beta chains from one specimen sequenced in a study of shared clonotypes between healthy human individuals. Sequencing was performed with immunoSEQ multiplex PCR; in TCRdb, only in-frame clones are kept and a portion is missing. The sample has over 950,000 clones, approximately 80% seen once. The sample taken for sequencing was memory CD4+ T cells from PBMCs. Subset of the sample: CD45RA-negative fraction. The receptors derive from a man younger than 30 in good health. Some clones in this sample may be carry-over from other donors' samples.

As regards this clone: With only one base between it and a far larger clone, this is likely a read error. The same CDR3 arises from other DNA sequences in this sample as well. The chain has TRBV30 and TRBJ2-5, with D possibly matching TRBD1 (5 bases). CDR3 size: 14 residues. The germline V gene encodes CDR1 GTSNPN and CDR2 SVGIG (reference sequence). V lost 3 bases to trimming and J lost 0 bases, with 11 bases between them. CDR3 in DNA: TGTGCCTGGAGCCGACAGATATACCAAGAGACCCAGTACTTC. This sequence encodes CAWSRQIYQETQYF.

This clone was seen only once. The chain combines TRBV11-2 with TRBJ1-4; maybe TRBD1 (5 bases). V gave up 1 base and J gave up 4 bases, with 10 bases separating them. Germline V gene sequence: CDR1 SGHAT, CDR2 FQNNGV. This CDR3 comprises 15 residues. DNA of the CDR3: TGTGCCAGCAGCTTAGTGGTGGGACTTAATGAAAAACTGTTTTTT. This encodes CASSLVVGLNEKLFF. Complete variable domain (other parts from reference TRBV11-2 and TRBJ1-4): EAGVAQSPRYKIIEKRQSVAFWCNPISGHATLYWYQQILGQGPKLLIQFQNNGVVDDSQLPKDRFSAERLKGVDSTLKIQPAKLEDSAVYLCASSLVVGLNEKLFFGSGTQLSVL.

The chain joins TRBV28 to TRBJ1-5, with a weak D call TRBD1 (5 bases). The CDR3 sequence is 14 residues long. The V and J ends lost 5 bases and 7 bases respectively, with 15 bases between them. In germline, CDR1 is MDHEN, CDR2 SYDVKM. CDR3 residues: CASSPPAGMQPQHF. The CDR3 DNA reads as TGTGCCAGCAGTCCCCCGGCAGGGATGCAGCCCCAGCATTTT.

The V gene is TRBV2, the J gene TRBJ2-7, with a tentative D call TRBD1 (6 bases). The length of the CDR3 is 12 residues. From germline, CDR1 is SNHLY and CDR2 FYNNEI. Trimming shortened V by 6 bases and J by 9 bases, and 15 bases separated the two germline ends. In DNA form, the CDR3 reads TGTGCCAGCAGCTTCGGACAGCCGTGGCAGTACTTC. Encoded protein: CASSFGQPWQYF.

This CDR3 reads CASSGSTSGRRVHTQYF. CDR3 DNA: TGCGCCAGCAGTGGGAGTACTAGCGGGAGACGGGTCCATACGCAGTATTTT. J is TRBJ2-3 and V is TRBV10-1; 11 bases match TRBD2. Germline CDR1 WNHNN, CDR2 SYGVQD (reference sequence). The junction had 13 bases not matched to a gene; V was cut back by 4 bases and J by 7 bases. The length of the CDR3 is 17 residues.

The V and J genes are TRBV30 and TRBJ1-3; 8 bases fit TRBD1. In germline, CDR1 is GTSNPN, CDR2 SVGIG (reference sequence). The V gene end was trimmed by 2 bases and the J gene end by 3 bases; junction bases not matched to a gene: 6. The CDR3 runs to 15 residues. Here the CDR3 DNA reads TGTGCCTGGAGTTCTGCCAGGGGGCTTGGAAACACCATATATTTT. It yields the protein CAWSSARGLGNTIYF.

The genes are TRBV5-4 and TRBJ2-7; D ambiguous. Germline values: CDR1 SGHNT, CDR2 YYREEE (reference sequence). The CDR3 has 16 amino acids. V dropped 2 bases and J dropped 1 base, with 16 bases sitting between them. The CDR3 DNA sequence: TGTGCCAGCAGCTTTAAGTCGGAGAGTCTTTCCTACGAGCAGTACTTC. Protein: CASSFKSESLSYEQYF.

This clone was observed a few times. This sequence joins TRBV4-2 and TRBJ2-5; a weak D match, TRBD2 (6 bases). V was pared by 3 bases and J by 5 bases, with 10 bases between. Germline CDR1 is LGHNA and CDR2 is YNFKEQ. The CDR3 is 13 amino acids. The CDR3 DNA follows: TGTGCCAGCAGCCACCTGCGGGGCGAGACCCAGTACTTC. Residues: CASSHLRGETQYF.

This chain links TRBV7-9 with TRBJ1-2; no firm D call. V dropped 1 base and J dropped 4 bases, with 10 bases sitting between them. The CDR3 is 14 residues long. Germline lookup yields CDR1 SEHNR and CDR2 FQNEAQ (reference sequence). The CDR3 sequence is CASSLEASRYGYTF. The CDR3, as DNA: TGTGCCAGCAGCTTAGAGGCCTCGCGCTATGGCTACACCTTC.